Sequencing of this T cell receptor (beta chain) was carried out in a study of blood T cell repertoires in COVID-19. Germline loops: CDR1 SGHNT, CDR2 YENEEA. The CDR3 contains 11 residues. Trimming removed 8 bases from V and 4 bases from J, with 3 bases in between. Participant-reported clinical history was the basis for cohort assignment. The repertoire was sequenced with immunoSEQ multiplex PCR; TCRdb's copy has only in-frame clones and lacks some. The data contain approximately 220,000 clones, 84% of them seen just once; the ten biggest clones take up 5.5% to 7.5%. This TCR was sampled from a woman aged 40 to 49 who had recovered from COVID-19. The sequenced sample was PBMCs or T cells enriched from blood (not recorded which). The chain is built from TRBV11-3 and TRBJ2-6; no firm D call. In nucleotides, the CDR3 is TGTGCCAGCCAGGGGGCCAACGTCCTGACTTTC. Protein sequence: CASQGANVLTF.